The 12 T cell receptor beta chains reported below all come from one sample, sequenced in a study of OX40 agonist ivuxolimab in advanced cancers. Clones were sequenced by immunoSEQ multiplex PCR, and TCRdb holds only the in-frame ones, with some missing. In the table there are fewer than 50,000 clones, roughly 80% of which are singletons. The specimen comprised CD4+ or CD8+ T cells sorted from blood, sampled in a trial of the OX40 agonist ivuxolimab. The receptors come from an adult with an advanced solid tumor such as melanoma, head and neck, liver or kidney cancer.

The genes are TRBV2 and TRBJ1-1; D may be TRBD1 (6 bases). Trimming stripped 8 bases from V and 7 bases from J, with 11 bases between. CDR1 is SNHLY and CDR2 is FYNNEI in the germline V gene. CDR3 length: 11 amino acids. The CDR3 here is CASETGGEAFF. The CDR3 coding sequence is TGTGCCAGCGAGACAGGAGGTGAAGCTTTCTTT.

The chain joins TRBV6-6 to TRBJ2-3; no firm D call. The germline CDR1 and CDR2 sequences are MNHNY and SVGAGI (reference sequence). Deletions cut 6 bases from V and 0 bases from J, with 7 bases between. The length of the CDR3 is 13 residues. CDR3 in amino acids: CASSGMSTDTQYF. CDR3 nucleotide sequence: TGTGCCAGCAGCGGAATGAGCACAGATACGCAGTATTTT.

This chain joins TRBV5-1 and TRBJ1-2; no reliable D call. The germline CDR1 and CDR2 sequences are SGHRS and YFSETQ. Trimming shortened V by 0 bases and J by 4 bases, and 10 bases separated the two germline ends. The CDR3 totals 14 residues. Here the CDR3 DNA reads TGCGCCAGCAGCTTGGCCCGGGGAACCTATGGCTACACCTTC. It translates to CASSLARGTYGYTF.

With regard to this clone: A junction end diverges from the germline sequence, so it may reflect a read error. V is TRBV10-3 and J is TRBJ2-7; D is perhaps TRBD2 (6 bases). The germline V gene encodes CDR1 ENHRY and CDR2 SYGVKD. This CDR3 contains 12 residues. The CDR3 protein is CASSQGLYEQYF. CDR3 nucleotides: TGTGCCAGCAGTCAGGGACTTTACGAGCAGTACTTC.

The rearrangement joins TRBV6-5 to TRBJ1-1; no definite D call. The germline V gene has CDR1 MNHEY and CDR2 SVGAGI. V was trimmed by 0 bases and J by 11 bases, leaving 13 bases between them. The CDR3 extends over 13 amino acids. The CDR3 region is CASSYSPGHEAFF. CDR3 in DNA: TGTGCCAGCAGTTACTCTCCGGGCCATGAGGCTTTCTTT.

This clone occurred a few times. This chain joins TRBV28 and TRBJ1-5; D gene unclear. Trimming left V 6 bases short and J 3 bases short, with 9 bases between. This CDR3 region has 13 residues. CDR1 is MDHEN, CDR2 SYDVKM, per germline. The CDR3 sequence: CASRTENNQPQHF. CDR3 nucleotide sequence: TGTGCCAGCAGAACAGAGAACAATCAGCCCCAGCATTTT. Using reference TRBV28 and TRBJ1-5 for the parts outside the CDR3, the full variable domain is DVKVTQSSRYLVKRTGEKVFLECVQDMDHENMFWYRQDPGLGLRLIYFSYDVKMKEKGDIPEGYSVSREKKERFSLILESASTNQTSMYLCASRTENNQPQHFGDGTRLSIL.

The V and J genes are TRBV18 and TRBJ2-2; 11 bases line up with TRBD1. CDR1 is KGHSH and CDR2 is LQKENI in the germline V gene. The CDR3 extends over 17 amino acids. V was clipped by 0 bases and J by 5 bases; unmatched bases: 5. The CDR3 region has the DNA TGTGCCAGCTCACCACCGGACAGGGGGCGCGTTACCGGGGAGCTGTTTTTT. Amino acid sequence: CASSPPDRGRVTGELFF.

On this clone itself: One end of the junction does not line up with germline, which may come from a read error. This chain connects TRBV28 to TRBJ2-7, with TRBD1 identical over 8 bases. The CDR3 runs to 16 residues. Germline assignment: CDR1 MDHEN and CDR2 SYDVKM. The chain's CDR3 is CASSLINGQGIFSGDF. The CDR3 DNA follows: TGTGCCAGCAGTTTAATAAATGGACAGGGTATCTTCTCTGGGGACTTC. The full variable domain, in which reference TRBV28 and TRBJ2-7 provide the parts outside the CDR3, is DVKVTQSSRYLVKRTGEKVFLECVQDMDHENMFWYRQDPGLGLRLIYFSYDVKMKEKGDIPEGYSVSREKKERFSLILESASTNQTSMYLCASSLINGQGIFSGDFGPGTRLTVT.

This clone rates as medium-sized. This rearrangement joins TRBV27 to TRBJ2-1; TRBD2 aligns across 10 bases. The CDR3 has 13 amino acids. Trimming cost V 6 bases and J 15 bases; bases outside gene matches: 11. The V gene's germline CDR1 is MNHEY and CDR2 SMNVEV (reference sequence). CDR3 DNA: TGTGCCAGCAGGTTTCCTAGCGGGGGTCCTTGGTTCTTC. Protein sequence: CASRFPSGGPWFF.

The chain has TRBV28 and TRBJ2-7; no clear D. Germline V gene data show CDR1 as MDHEN and CDR2 as SYDVKM. The CDR3 length is 16 residues. Trimming took off 6 bases at V and 4 bases at J, with 22 bases between the two ends. Written as DNA, the CDR3 is TGTGCCAGCAGGTCCCCCTCCGGAACCCCCTCGTACGAGCAGTACTTC. It encodes CASRSPSGTPSYEQYF. Full variable domain (missing parts from reference TRBV28 and TRBJ2-7): DVKVTQSSRYLVKRTGEKVFLECVQDMDHENMFWYRQDPGLGLRLIYFSYDVKMKEKGDIPEGYSVSREKKERFSLILESASTNQTSMYLCASRSPSGTPSYEQYFGPGTRLTVT.

This clone has only a few counts. The V and J genes are TRBV10-3 and TRBJ2-5; 7 bases agree with TRBD2. The CDR3 contains 13 residues. Trimming at V came to 2 bases and at J to 4 bases, leaving 1 base not matched to a gene. Germline V gene data show CDR1 as ENHRY and CDR2 as SYGVKD. CDR3: CAISESGIETQYF. CDR3 bases: TGTGCCATCAGTGAGAGCGGGATAGAGACCCAGTACTTC.

The chain carries TRBV19 and TRBJ2-5; possible D gene TRBD2, 5 bases. The length of the CDR3 is 13 residues. CDR1 is LNHDA and CDR2 is SQIVND in the germline V gene (reference sequence). Trimming took 4 bases from V and 6 from J, leaving 12 bases between them. CDR3 sequence (DNA): TGTGCCAGTAGTACCCGGGGAATACAGACCCAGTACTTC. Protein sequence: CASSTRGIQTQYF.